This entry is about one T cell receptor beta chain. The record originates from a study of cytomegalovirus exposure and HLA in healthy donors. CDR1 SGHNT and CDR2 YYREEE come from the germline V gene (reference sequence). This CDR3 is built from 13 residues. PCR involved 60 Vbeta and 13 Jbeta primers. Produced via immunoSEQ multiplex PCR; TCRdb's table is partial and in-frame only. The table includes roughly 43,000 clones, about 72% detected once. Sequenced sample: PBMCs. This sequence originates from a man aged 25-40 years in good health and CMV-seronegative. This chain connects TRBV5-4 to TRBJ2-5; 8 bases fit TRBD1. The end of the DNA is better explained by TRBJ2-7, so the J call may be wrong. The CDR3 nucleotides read TGTGCCAGCAGCAGACAGGGGCCCTTCGAGCAGTACTTC. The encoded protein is CASSRQGPFEQYF.